Below, 26 T cell receptor beta chains from the same sample are listed, as sequenced in a study of T cells in Graves' hyperthyroidism and ophthalmopathy. RNA transcripts gave rise to amplified TCR beta CDR3 regions. The HTBI primer set drove a first-round RT-PCR of the TCR CDR3. TCRdb ran MiXCR on the multiplex PCR reads and lists one entry per CDR3 protein. The repertoire holds 400,000 to 550,000 distinct CDR3 sequences, with 24% as singletons. Material for sequencing was blood. The receptors shown here come from a woman aged 30 to 39 with Graves' ophthalmopathy.

Comments on this clonotype: A single base separates this from a much larger clone, so it may be a read error. This chain uses TRBV7-9 with TRBJ2-7, with D possibly being TRBD2 (6 bases). The length of the CDR3 is 15 residues. Germline V lookup: CDR1 SEHNR, CDR2 FQNEAQ (reference sequence). CDR3 loop: CASSLADVQEGEQCF. DNA of the CDR3: TGTGCCAGCAGCTTAGCGGATGTACAGGAGGGCGAGCAGTGCTTC. Using reference TRBV7-9 and TRBJ2-7 for the parts outside the CDR3, the full variable domain is DTGVSQNPRHKITKRGQNVTFRCDPISEHNRLYWYRQTLGQGPEFLTYFQNEAQLEKSRLLSDRFSAERPKGSFSTLEIQRTEQGDSAMYLCASSLADVQEGEQCFGPGTRLTVT.

In its sample, this clonotype was seen many times. The rearrangement links TRBV15 to TRBJ2-7, with D possibly being TRBD1 (6 bases). The CDR3 sequence is 15 residues long. Trimming shortened V by 1 base and J by 2 bases, and 12 bases separated the two germline ends. In germline, CDR1 is LNHNV, CDR2 YYDKDF (reference sequence). The CDR3 sequence: CATSRVGDNPYEQYF. The CDR3 coding sequence is TGTGCCACCAGCAGAGTTGGGGACAACCCCTACGAGCAGTACTTC.

In this sample, this clonotype turned up many times. This chain uses TRBV28 with TRBJ1-1; TRBD1 matches at 9 bases. In germline, CDR1 is MDHEN, CDR2 SYDVKM. V shed 7 bases and J 1 base; nucleotides not matched to a gene: 4. The CDR3 covers 14 residues. The CDR3 sequence is CASKDRGWNTEAFF. The CDR3 DNA sequence: TGTGCCAGCAAGGACAGGGGATGGAACACTGAAGCTTTCTTT.

The chain recombines TRBV12-3 or TRBV12-4 with TRBJ2-5; unclear D gene. Trimming shortened V by 3 bases and J by 6 bases, and 11 bases separated the two germline ends. This CDR3 is 13 amino acids long. CDR3 sequence: CASSFSFFQTQYF. CDR3 bases: TGTGCCAGCAGTTTCTCGTTTTTTCAGACCCAGTACTTC.

This rearrangement joins TRBV27 to TRBJ2-5; TRBD2 matches at 8 bases. Germline-derived CDR1 and CDR2 are MNHEY and SMNVEV (reference sequence). The junction had 14 bases not matched to a gene; V was cut back by 6 bases and J by 5 bases. The CDR3 sequence is 16 residues long. CDR3 in amino acids: CASSPLFGGAWETQYF. CDR3 DNA sequence: TGTGCCAGCAGCCCCCTGTTCGGGGGGGCCTGGGAGACCCAGTACTTC.

This chain links TRBV28 with TRBJ2-7; 8 bases fit TRBD1. The CDR3 runs 15 residues. J lost 4 bases, V lost 7 bases, and 12 bases had no gene match. Germline CDR1 reads MDHEN; CDR2 reads SYDVKM. CDR3 loop: CASNLDRVNLYEQYF. The CDR3 DNA follows: TGTGCCAGCAACCTGGACAGGGTTAATTTATACGAGCAGTACTTC.

The chain has TRBV6-1 and TRBJ1-6, with TRBD1 matching over 7 bases. Germline trimming cut 5 bases from V and 6 bases from J; bases unmatched to any gene: 4. Germline values: CDR1 MNHNS, CDR2 SASEGT. This CDR3 has 14 amino acids. The CDR3, as DNA: TGTGCCAGCAGTAGCCGGGACAGTAATTCACCCCTCCACTTT. Its protein is CASSSRDSNSPLHF.

This clonotype was counted between two and nine times. The junction departs from the called germline gene at one end, perhaps through a read error. CDR3 protein: CASTLPGETQYF. CDR3 DNA: TGTGCTAGCACTTTACCAGGGGAGACCCAGTACTTC. The chain combines TRBV6-1 with TRBJ2-5; D is possibly TRBD1 (5 bases). There are 12 residues in the CDR3. The germline CDR1 and CDR2 sequences are MNHNS and SASEGT.

There are many counts of this clonotype. V is TRBV28 and J is TRBJ2-7; D is uncertain. Germline CDR1 is MDHEN and CDR2 is SYDVKM. V was cut by 6 bases and J by 2 bases, with 5 bases left in between. There are 11 residues in the CDR3. The CDR3 loop is CASRLTYEQYF. The CDR3 region has the DNA TGTGCCAGCAGGCTGACCTACGAGCAGTACTTC.

The V and J genes are TRBV7-9 and TRBJ1-2; 11 nucleotides align to TRBD1. V trimming: 10 bases; J trimming: 6 bases; junction bases outside the gene matches: 7. This CDR3 is 13 amino acids long. Germline V lookup: CDR1 SEHNR, CDR2 FQNEAQ (reference sequence). CDR3 DNA: TGTGCCACCCTACGGGACAGGGGGAATGGCTACACCTTC. It codes for CATLRDRGNGYTF.

The CDR3 DNA reads as TGTGCCAGCAGTCCTCGGACAGGGGCGAACTCTGGAAACACCATATATTTT. Residues: CASSPRTGANSGNTIYF. The chain has TRBV12-3 or TRBV12-4 and TRBJ1-3, with 9 bases lining up with TRBD1. CDR3 length equals 17 residues. Trimming took 5 bases from V and 0 from J; bases not matched to a gene: 8.

This clonotype was recorded at least ten times. The chain carries TRBV3-1 and TRBJ1-5; D remains ambiguous. CDR1 LGHDT and CDR2 YNNKEL come from the germline V gene (reference sequence). CDR3 size: 13 residues. Trimming cost V 5 bases and J 2 bases, with 7 bases left between them. The CDR3 loop is CASSGRGNQPQHF. The CDR3 nucleotides read TGTGCCAGCAGCGGACGTGGCAATCAGCCCCAGCATTTT.

This clonotype has at least ten counts. V usage is TRBV7-9 and J usage is TRBJ1-5; possible D gene TRBD1, 5 bases. The CDR3 loop spans 12 amino acids. Germline CDR1 and CDR2: SEHNR and FQNEAQ (reference sequence). Trimming left V 7 bases short and J 4 bases short, with 8 bases between. This CDR3 is CASTQDNQPQHF. The DNA for the CDR3 is TGTGCCAGCACACAGGATAATCAGCCCCAGCATTTT.

This clonotype turned up a few times. The chain joins TRBV30 to TRBJ2-7, with 8 bases lining up with TRBD1. The CDR3 loop spans 15 amino acids. J gave up 6 bases and V 2 bases, and 12 bases lay outside the gene matches. Germline V CDR1 and CDR2: GTSNPN, SVGIG (reference sequence). CDR3 sequence: CAWSPSTGAILEQYF. In DNA form, the CDR3 reads TGTGCCTGGAGTCCCTCGACAGGGGCCATTCTCGAGCAGTACTTC.

The table lists this clonotype with a few counts. The V call is TRBV27, the J call TRBJ2-7; the D gene is possibly TRBD2 (6 bases). The V end lost 7 bases, the J end lost 2 bases, and 15 bases lay between the germline ends. Germline V gives CDR1 MNHEY, CDR2 SMNVEV (reference sequence). The CDR3 consists of 14 residues. CDR3 residues: CASKPLPGAYEQYF. The CDR3, as DNA: TGTGCCAGCAAACCCTTACCGGGGGCCTACGAGCAGTACTTC.

Ten or more counts support this clonotype. The chain joins TRBV13 to TRBJ1-1; 7 positions agree with TRBD1. Trimming took 2 bases from V and 1 from J; bases not matched to a gene: 4. From germline, CDR1 is PRHDT and CDR2 FYEKMQ (reference sequence). The CDR3 has 15 amino acids. This chain's CDR3 is CASSLLRDRNTEAFF. In DNA form, the CDR3 reads TGTGCCAGCAGCTTACTCCGGGACAGGAACACTGAAGCTTTCTTT.

V and J are TRBV6-2 or TRBV6-3 and TRBJ1-5, with 10 bases fitting TRBD1. Trimming removed 2 bases from V and 0 bases from J; junction bases left unmatched: 4. The germline CDR1 and CDR2 sequences are MNHEY and SVGEGT. This CDR3 spans 17 amino acids. CDR3 residues: CASSYPGTGDSNQPQHF. The CDR3 DNA is TGTGCCAGCAGTTACCCCGGGACAGGGGATAGCAATCAGCCCCAGCATTTT.

This clonotype was observed a single time. V gene TRBV12-3 or TRBV12-4 combines with J gene TRBJ1-5; weak D call: TRBD1 (5 bases). Trimming removed 7 bases at V and 0 bases at J, with 10 bases between. The CDR3 consists of 14 residues. The CDR3, as DNA: TGTGCCAGCACCTCAGGGTATAGCAATCAGCCCCAGCATTTT. Translated, it gives CASTSGYSNQPQHF.

In this sample, this clonotype turned up once. The chain links TRBV18 to TRBJ2-5; D gene uncertain. This CDR3 is built from 14 residues. CDR1 is KGHSH, CDR2 LQKENI, per germline. With 2 bases removed from V and 4 bases from J, the gap between germline ends came to 11 bases. This CDR3 reads CASSPSSRAETQYF. The CDR3 DNA reads as TGTGCCAGCTCACCATCGTCCAGAGCAGAGACCCAGTACTTC.

This clonotype was seen ten or more times. This chain connects TRBV12-3 or TRBV12-4 to TRBJ2-7, with 10 bases identical to TRBD2. V shed 7 bases and J 2 bases; nucleotides not matched to a gene: 5. The CDR3 consists of 14 residues. CDR3 loop: CASNLSGRAYEQYF. DNA for the CDR3: TGTGCCAGCAACCTGAGCGGGAGGGCCTACGAGCAGTACTTC.

This clonotype occurred many times. V usage is TRBV15 and J usage is TRBJ2-2; possibly TRBD1 for D (6 bases). CDR3 length: 16 residues. Germline V gene data show CDR1 as LNHNV and CDR2 as YYDKDF (reference sequence). V lost 1 base to trimming and J lost 4 bases, with 13 bases between them. The CDR3 loop is CATSRVWGQGTGELFF. As DNA, the CDR3 is TGTGCCACCAGCAGAGTCTGGGGGCAGGGCACCGGGGAGCTGTTTTTT.

This clonotype was found many times. The chain links TRBV12-3 or TRBV12-4 to TRBJ2-6, with D possibly matching TRBD2 (5 bases). There are 14 residues in the CDR3. Trimming pared 7 bases from V and 0 bases from J, leaving 7 bases between. The chain's CDR3 is CASTRDSGANVLTF. CDR3 bases: TGTGCCAGCACTCGGGACTCTGGGGCCAACGTCCTGACTTTC.

The table lists this clonotype with a few counts. The rearrangement uses TRBV28 and TRBJ1-5; a weak D match, TRBD1 (6 bases). Deletions cut 9 bases from V and 3 bases from J, with 12 bases between. The V gene's germline CDR1 is MDHEN and CDR2 SYDVKM. The CDR3 contains 13 residues. The CDR3 sequence: CASPRGHNQPQHF. CDR3 sequence (DNA): TGTGCCAGTCCTAGGGGACACAATCAGCCCCAGCATTTT.

This clonotype was observed at least ten times. Here the CDR3 reads CATQVWYGYTF. CDR3 bases: TGTGCCACCCAAGTTTGGTATGGCTACACCTTC. The chain joins TRBV6-2 or TRBV6-3 to TRBJ1-2; D is uncertain. Germline lookup yields CDR1 MNHEY and CDR2 SVGEGT. V shed 10 bases and J shed 5 bases, with 11 bases lying between them. CDR3 length: 11 residues.

This clonotype was seen many times. The chain carries TRBV7-6 and TRBJ1-2; D is ambiguous. V lost 5 bases and J lost 4, with 11 bases in between. This CDR3 has 13 residues. Per the germline V gene, CDR1 is SGHVS and CDR2 is FNYEAQ. CDR3 region: CASSPGGLYGYTF. CDR3 bases: TGTGCCAGCAGCCCGGGAGGCCTCTATGGCTACACCTTC.

This clonotype occurred many times. The rearrangement uses TRBV29-1 and TRBJ1-1, with 7 bases matching TRBD1. The germline V gene encodes CDR1 SQVTM and CDR2 ANQGSEA. The CDR3 length is 13 residues. Trimming took 7 bases from V and 1 from J; bases not matched to a gene: 6. CDR3: CSAEGAANTEAFF. DNA for the CDR3: TGCAGCGCTGAGGGGGCGGCGAACACTGAAGCTTTCTTT.